A selection of T cell receptor beta chains follows, all from one sample in a study of siplizumab effects on memory and regulatory T cells. Some clones are missing from TCRdb's copy, which holds only in-frame ones; the method was immunoSEQ multiplex PCR. This table has roughly 75,000 clones, just over 90% appearing once. Sequences were obtained from CD8+ T cells sorted from blood. The origin of the receptors is a human donor in good health. Each CDR3 is given with its conserved first and last residue. The D gene is left open where the match is weak. Rows give clone size only sometimes, using once, few, many, or a class for an expanded clone.

TRBV2	once	.	TRBJ2-3	CASETLDTDTQYF	TGTGCCAGCGAGACACTGGACACAGATACGCAGTATTTT
TRBV4-1	.	.	TRBJ1-6	CASSQETYELASPLHF	TGCGCCAGCAGCCAAGAAACCTACGAACTGGCTTCACCCCTCCACTTT
TRBV7-2	.	.	TRBJ2-7	CASSVFVSYEQYF	TGTGCCAGCAGCGTCTTCGTTTCATACGAGCAGTACTTC
TRBV27	.	TRBD2	TRBJ2-2	CASSLPPGLAGWTGELFF	TGTGCCAGCAGCTTACCCCCCGGACTAGCGGGTTGGACCGGGGAGCTGTTTTTT
TRBV6-5	.	.	TRBJ2-2	CASSYRPGGELFF	TGTGCCAGCAGTTACCGGCCCGGCGGGGAGCTGTTTTTT
TRBV5-4	once	.	TRBJ2-3	CASSLDFSSTDTQYF	TGTGCCAGCAGCTTGGATTTTAGTAGCACAGATACGCAGTATTTT
TRBV9	.	.	TRBJ2-7	CASSGGTESSYEQYF	TGTGCCAGCAGCGGCGGGACGGAAAGCTCCTACGAGCAGTACTTC
TRBV19	once	.	TRBJ1-1	CASSIDVGTEAFF	TGTGCCAGTAGTATAGACGTAGGGACTGAAGCTTTCTTT
TRBV6-1	.	TRBD1	TRBJ2-7	CASRTGQAAYEQYF	TGTGCCAGCAGAACAGGACAGGCAGCCTACGAGCAGTACTTC
TRBV6-4	once	.	TRBJ2-2	CASSDSIEGFAGELFF	TGTGCCAGCAGTGACTCGATTGAGGGTTTCGCCGGGGAGCTGTTTTTT
TRBV11-2	.	TRBD1	TRBJ1-1	CASSLDDRGLPEAFF	TGTGCCAGCAGCTTAGACGACAGGGGGCTACCTGAAGCTTTCTTT
TRBV6-8	.	.	TRBJ2-5	CASMRGGQKWTQYF	TGTGCCAGCATGAGGGGAGGACAGAAATGGACCCAGTACTTC
TRBV7-9	.	.	TRBJ1-1	CASSVPGGMNTEAFF	TGTGCCAGCAGCGTCCCGGGGGGGATGAACACTGAAGCTTTCTTT
TRBV6-5	.	.	TRBJ2-2	CASSITDSYTGELFF	TGTGCCAGCAGCATAACGGATAGTTACACCGGGGAGCTGTTTTTT
TRBV9	.	.	TRBJ1-3	CASSAYSGNTIYF	TGTGCCAGCAGCGCTTACTCTGGAAACACCATATATTTT
TRBV11-3	.	TRBD2	TRBJ2-1	CASSLDYAPERGNTDNEQFF	TGTGCCAGCAGCTTAGATTACGCCCCCGAGCGGGGGAATACTGACAATGAGCAGTTCTTC
TRBV7-6	once	TRBD1	TRBJ1-1	CASSSSTGGVAEAFF	TGTGCCAGCAGCTCATCTACAGGGGGAGTGGCTGAAGCTTTCTTT
TRBV6-4	.	.	TRBJ2-3	CASSADGAETDTQYF	TGTGCCAGCAGTGCCGACGGGGCAGAAACAGATACGCAGTATTTT
TRBV4-3	.	.	TRBJ1-1	CASSLEWHSNTEAFF	TGCGCCAGCAGCCTCGAGTGGCATTCGAACACTGAAGCTTTCTTT
TRBV4-3	.	.	TRBJ1-5	CASSQDTMYQPQHF	TGCGCCAGCAGCCAAGACACTATGTATCAGCCCCAGCATTTT
TRBV6-1	once	.	TRBJ2-7	CASRGVIYEQYF	TGTGCCAGCAGGGGGGTGATCTACGAGCAGTACTTC
TRBV5-4	.	.	TRBJ1-2	CASSSDESGRPNYGYTF	TGTGCCAGCAGCTCGGACGAATCGGGACGGCCGAACTATGGCTACACCTTC
TRBV19	.	.	TRBJ2-7	CASSTRGAIGEQYF	TGTGCCAGTTCAACACGGGGGGCTATCGGCGAGCAGTACTTC
TRBV5-1	once	.	TRBJ1-6	CASSEQGTSGGSPLHF	TGCGCCAGCAGCGAACAGGGTACCTCTGGGGGGTCACCCCTCCACTTT
TRBV7-9	.	.	TRBJ1-2	CASSFLATHNYGYTF	TGTGCCAGCAGCTTCTTGGCAACCCATAACTATGGCTACACCTTC
TRBV29-1	.	.	TRBJ2-2	CSVEGGTGELFF	TGCAGCGTTGAAGGGGGCACCGGGGAGCTGTTTTTT
TRBV30	.	.	TRBJ2-1	CAWSPNYNEQFF	TGTGCCTGGAGTCCAAACTACAATGAGCAGTTCTTC
TRBV10-2	.	.	TRBJ2-5	CASSESQETQYF	TGCGCCAGCAGTGAGTCCCAAGAGACCCAGTACTTC
TRBV6-6	.	TRBD2	TRBJ2-2	CASSFLAGNTGELFF	TGTGCCAGCAGTTTTCTAGCGGGGAACACCGGGGAGCTGTTTTTT
TRBV11-2	.	TRBD1	TRBJ2-7	CASSLVPRQGEQYF	TGTGCCAGCAGCTTAGTCCCGAGACAGGGCGAGCAGTACTTC
TRBV6-5	.	.	TRBJ1-5	CASSYVWGVDQPQHF	TGTGCCAGCAGTTACGTCTGGGGGGTTGATCAGCCCCAGCATTTT
TRBV7-9	once	.	TRBJ2-1	CASSWVLGDEQFF	TGTGCCAGCAGCTGGGTCCTTGGCGATGAGCAGTTCTTC
TRBV7-8	few	.	TRBJ1-2	CASSDRTAYNYGYTF	TGTGCCAGCAGCGACAGGACGGCCTACAACTATGGCTACACCTTC
TRBV10-3	.	TRBD1	TRBJ2-3	CAIRPGQAPTDTQYF	TGTGCCATCAGGCCGGGACAGGCCCCCACAGATACGCAGTATTTT
TRBV19	once	.	TRBJ2-3	CASTYTLGGLAADTQYF	TGTGCCAGTACCTACACCCTGGGCGGCCTAGCCGCAGATACGCAGTATTTT
TRBV5-6	.	.	TRBJ1-1	CASSFGTEAFF	TGTGCCAGCAGCTTCGGAACTGAAGCTTTCTTT